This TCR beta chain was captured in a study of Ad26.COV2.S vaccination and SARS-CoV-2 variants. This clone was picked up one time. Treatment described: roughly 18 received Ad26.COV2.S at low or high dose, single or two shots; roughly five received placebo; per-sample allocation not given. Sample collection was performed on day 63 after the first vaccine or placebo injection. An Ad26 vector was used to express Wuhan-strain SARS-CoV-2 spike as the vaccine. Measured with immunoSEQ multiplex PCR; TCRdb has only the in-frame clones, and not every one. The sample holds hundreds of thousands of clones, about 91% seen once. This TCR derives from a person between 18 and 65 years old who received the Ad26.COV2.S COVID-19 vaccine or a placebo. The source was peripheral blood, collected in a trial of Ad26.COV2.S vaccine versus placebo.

CDR3 residues: CASTNLLGNEQFF. The CDR3 nucleotides are TGTGCCAGCACTAATCTTCTGGGGAATGAGCAGTTCTTC. J is TRBJ2-1 and V is TRBV2; D unclear. The V gene's germline CDR1 is SNHLY and CDR2 FYNNEI. The CDR3 loop spans 13 amino acids. Trimming removed 7 bases from V and 7 bases from J, with 14 bases in between.